Sequencing of this T cell receptor beta chain was carried out in a study of blood T cells in healthy people across ages. Study results and limitations: Per million T cells, the diversity of TCR beta decreased roughly linearly as age advanced.

Then a second PCR, running roughly 7 to 11 cycles, was carried out with a sample-barcoded 5' primer and a J-beta primer mix. TCRdb re-called the 5' RACE reads with MiXCR, one entry per CDR3 protein. The sample has approximately 800,000 distinct CDR3 sequences; 35% to 60% are singletons. Total RNA, at least 6 micrograms per sample, was extracted from PBMCs. With respect to this clonotype: The antigen is undetermined.

The specimen sequenced was blood. The source of this sequence is an elderly man in good health.

The CDR3 DNA is TGTGCCTGGAGTGTAGAGGCAGGGGGTAAGGATACGCAGTATTTT. It translates to CAWSVEAGGKDTQYF. The V call is TRBV30, the J call TRBJ2-3; 7 bases agree with TRBD1. In germline, CDR1 is GTSNPN, CDR2 SVGIG (reference sequence). The CDR3 runs to 15 residues. The trim removed 0 bases at V and 6 bases at J, leaving 9 bases unmatched.